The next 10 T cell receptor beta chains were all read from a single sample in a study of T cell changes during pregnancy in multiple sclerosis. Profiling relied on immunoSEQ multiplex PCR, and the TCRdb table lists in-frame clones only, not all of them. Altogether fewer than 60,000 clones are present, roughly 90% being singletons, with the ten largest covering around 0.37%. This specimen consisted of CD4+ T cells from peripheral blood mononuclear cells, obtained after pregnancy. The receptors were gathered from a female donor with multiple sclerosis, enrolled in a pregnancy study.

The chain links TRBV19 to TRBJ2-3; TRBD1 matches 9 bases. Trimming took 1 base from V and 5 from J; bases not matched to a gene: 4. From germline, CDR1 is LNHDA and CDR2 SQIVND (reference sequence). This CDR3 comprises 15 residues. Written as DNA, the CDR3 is TGTGCCAGTAGTATAGCCTCGGACAGGGGAGATACGCAGTATTTT. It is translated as CASSIASDRGDTQYF.

The chain's CDR3 is CASSHDRAAFYGYTF. The DNA of the CDR3 is TGTGCCAGCTCCCATGACAGGGCGGCCTTCTATGGCTACACCTTC. The gene calls are TRBV18 and TRBJ1-2; 7 bases fit TRBD1. Per germline, CDR1 KGHSH and CDR2 LQKENI. The CDR3 length is 15 residues. J was trimmed by 4 bases and V by 6 bases; bases with no gene match: 11.

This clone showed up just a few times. The CDR3 DNA is TGTGCCAGCAGCCCCGCCCGGGGGGGGAACACCGGGGAGCTGTTTTTT. It translates to CASSPARGGNTGELFF. The chain links TRBV7-3 to TRBJ2-2, with 8 bases fitting TRBD2. V was clipped by 5 bases and J by 1 base; unmatched bases: 6. The germline CDR1 and CDR2 sequences are SGHTA and FQGTGA. The CDR3 runs 16 residues.

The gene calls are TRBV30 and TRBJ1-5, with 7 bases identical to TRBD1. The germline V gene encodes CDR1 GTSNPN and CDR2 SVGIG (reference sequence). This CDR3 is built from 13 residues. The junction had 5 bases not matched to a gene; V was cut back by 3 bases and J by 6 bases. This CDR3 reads CAWSLQGSQPQHF. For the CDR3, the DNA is TGTGCCTGGAGCCTACAGGGGAGTCAGCCCCAGCATTTT.

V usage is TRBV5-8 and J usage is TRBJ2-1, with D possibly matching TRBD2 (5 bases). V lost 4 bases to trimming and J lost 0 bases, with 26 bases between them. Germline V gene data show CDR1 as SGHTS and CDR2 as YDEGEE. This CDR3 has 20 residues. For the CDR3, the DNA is TGTGCCAGCAGCATTGGACTCCCGACTTCCAAATACGGCTCCTACAATGAGCAGTTCTTC. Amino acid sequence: CASSIGLPTSKYGSYNEQFF.

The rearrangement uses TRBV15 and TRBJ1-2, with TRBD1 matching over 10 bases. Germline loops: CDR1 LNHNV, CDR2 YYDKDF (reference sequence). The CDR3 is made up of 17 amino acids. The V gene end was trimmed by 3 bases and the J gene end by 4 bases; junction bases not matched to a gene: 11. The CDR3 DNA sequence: TGTGCCACCAGCAGCGGACAGGGGGGATTTTCCTTCTATGGCTACACCTTC. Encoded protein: CATSSGQGGFSFYGYTF. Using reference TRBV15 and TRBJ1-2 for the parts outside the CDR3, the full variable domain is DAMVIQNPRYQVTQFGKPVTLSCSQTLNHNVMYWYQQKSSQAPKLLFHYYDKDFNNEADTPDNFQSRRPNTSFCFLDIRSPGLGDTAMYLCATSSGQGGFSFYGYTFGSGTRLTVV.

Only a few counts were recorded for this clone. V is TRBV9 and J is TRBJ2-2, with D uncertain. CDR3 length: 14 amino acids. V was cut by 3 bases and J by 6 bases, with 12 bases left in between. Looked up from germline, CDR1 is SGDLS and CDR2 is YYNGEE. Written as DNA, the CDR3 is TGTGCCAGCAGCGCTACCCTAGTGTCCGGGGAGCTGTTTTTT. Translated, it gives CASSATLVSGELFF.

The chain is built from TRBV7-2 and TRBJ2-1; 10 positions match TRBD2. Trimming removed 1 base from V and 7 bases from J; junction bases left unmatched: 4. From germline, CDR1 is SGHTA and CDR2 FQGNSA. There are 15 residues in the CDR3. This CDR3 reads CASSLEAGGPNEQFF. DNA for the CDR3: TGTGCCAGCAGCTTAGAAGCGGGAGGGCCTAATGAGCAGTTCTTC.

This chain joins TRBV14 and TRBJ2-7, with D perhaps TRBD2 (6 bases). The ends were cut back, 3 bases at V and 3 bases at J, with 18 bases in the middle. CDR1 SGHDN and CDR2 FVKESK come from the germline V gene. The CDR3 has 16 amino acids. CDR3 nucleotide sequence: TGTGCCAGCAGCCAGAAGGCGGGACCTACACACTACGAGCAGTACTTC. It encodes CASSQKAGPTHYEQYF.

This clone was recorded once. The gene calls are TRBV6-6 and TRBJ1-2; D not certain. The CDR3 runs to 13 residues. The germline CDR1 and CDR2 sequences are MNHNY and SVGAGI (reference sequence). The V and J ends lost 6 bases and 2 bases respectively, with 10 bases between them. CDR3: CASRVDQNYGYTF. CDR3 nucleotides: TGTGCCAGCAGGGTAGATCAAAACTATGGCTACACCTTC.